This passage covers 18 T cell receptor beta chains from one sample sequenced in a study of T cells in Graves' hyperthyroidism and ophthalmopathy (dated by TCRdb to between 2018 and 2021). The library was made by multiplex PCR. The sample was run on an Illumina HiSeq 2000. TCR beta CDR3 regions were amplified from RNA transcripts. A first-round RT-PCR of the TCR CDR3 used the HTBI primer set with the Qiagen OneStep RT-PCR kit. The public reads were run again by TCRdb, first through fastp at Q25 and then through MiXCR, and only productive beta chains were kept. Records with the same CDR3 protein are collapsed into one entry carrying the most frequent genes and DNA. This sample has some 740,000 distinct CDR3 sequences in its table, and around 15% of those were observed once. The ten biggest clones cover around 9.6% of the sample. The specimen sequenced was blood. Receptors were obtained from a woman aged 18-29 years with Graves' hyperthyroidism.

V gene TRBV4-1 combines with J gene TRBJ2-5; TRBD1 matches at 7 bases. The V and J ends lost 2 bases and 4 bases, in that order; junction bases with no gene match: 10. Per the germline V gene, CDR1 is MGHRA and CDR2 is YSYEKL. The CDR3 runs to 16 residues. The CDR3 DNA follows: TGCGCCAGCAGCCAATCTCAGGGGGTACAGGGAGAGACCCAGTACTTC. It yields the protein CASSQSQGVQGETQYF.

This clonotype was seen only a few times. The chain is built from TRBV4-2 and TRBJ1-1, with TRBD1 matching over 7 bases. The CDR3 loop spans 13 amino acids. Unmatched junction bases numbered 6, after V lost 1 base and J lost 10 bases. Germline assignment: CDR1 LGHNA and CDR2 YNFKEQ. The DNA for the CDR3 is TGTGCCAGCAGCCAAGGGGACAGTCTTTTAGCTTTCTTT. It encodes CASSQGDSLLAFF.

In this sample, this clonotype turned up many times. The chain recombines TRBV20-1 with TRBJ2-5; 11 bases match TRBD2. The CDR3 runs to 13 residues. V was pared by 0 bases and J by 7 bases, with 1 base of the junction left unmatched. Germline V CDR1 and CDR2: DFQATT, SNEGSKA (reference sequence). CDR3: CSARDLAGGTQYF. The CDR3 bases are TGCAGTGCTAGAGATCTAGCGGGAGGGACCCAGTACTTC.

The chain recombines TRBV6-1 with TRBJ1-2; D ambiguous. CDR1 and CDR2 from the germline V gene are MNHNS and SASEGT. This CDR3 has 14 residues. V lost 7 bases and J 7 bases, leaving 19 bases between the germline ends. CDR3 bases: TGTGCCAGCAACAGAGGTGGCGCGAATGGTGGCTACACCTTC. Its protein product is CASNRGGANGGYTF.

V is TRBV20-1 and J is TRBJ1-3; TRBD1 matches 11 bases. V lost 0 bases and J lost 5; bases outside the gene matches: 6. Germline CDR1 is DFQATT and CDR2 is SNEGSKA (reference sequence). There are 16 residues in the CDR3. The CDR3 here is CSAREKGQGDRNTIYF. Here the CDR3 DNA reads TGCAGTGCTAGAGAAAAGGGACAGGGGGATCGAAACACCATATATTTT.

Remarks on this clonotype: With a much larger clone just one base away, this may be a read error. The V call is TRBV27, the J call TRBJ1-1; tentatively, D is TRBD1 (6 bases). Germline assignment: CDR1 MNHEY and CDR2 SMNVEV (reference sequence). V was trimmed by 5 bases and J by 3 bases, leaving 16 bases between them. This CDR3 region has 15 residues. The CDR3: CASSHQTGWDTEAFF. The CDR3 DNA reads TGTGCCAGCAGTCATCAAACAGGGTGGGACACTGAAGCTTTCTTT.

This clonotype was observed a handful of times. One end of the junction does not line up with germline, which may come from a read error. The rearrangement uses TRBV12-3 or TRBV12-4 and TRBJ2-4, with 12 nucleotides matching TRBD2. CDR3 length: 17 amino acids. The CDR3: CASSLAGGLFVKNIQYF. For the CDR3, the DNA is TGTGCCAGCAGTCTAGCGGGAGGGCTGTTCGTCAAAAACATTCAGTACTTC.

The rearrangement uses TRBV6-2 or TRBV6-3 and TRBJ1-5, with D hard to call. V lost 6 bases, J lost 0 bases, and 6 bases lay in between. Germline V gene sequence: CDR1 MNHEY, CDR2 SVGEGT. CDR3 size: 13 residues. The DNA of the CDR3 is TGTGCCAGCAGCCATAATAGCAATCAGCCCCAGCATTTT. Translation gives CASSHNSNQPQHF.

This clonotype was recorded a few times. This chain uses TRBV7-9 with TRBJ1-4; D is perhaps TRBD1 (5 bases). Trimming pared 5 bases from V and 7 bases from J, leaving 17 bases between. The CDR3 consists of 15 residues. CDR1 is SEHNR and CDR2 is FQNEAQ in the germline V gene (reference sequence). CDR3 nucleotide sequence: TGTGCCAGCAGCCTAGAGACAGACAATGGTGAAAAACTGTTTTTT. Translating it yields CASSLETDNGEKLFF. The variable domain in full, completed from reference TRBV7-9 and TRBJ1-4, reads DTGVSQNPRHKITKRGQNVTFRCDPISEHNRLYWYRQTLGQGPEFLTYFQNEAQLEKSRLLSDRFSAERPKGSFSTLEIQRTEQGDSAMYLCASSLETDNGEKLFFGSGTQLSVL.

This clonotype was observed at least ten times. CDR3 region: CAISEIIDTEAFF. Here the CDR3 DNA reads TGTGCCATCAGTGAGATAATAGACACTGAAGCTTTCTTT. The chain combines TRBV10-3 with TRBJ1-1; D unresolved. The V gene lost 2 bases and the J gene lost 3 bases, with 7 bases spanning the gap. This CDR3 contains 13 residues. CDR1 ENHRY and CDR2 SYGVKD come from the germline V gene.

The CDR3 loop reads CASSISSESSYNEQFF. CDR3 DNA: TGTGCCAGTAGTATATCGTCAGAAAGCTCCTACAATGAGCAGTTCTTC. J is TRBJ2-1 and V is TRBV19; D ambiguous. Germline V gives CDR1 LNHDA, CDR2 SQIVND (reference sequence). The CDR3 covers 16 residues. Trimming left V 2 bases short and J 0 bases short, with 11 bases between.

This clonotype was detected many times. In DNA, the CDR3 is TGTGCCAGCAGCCAAGATAACGAAGCGCCAAGGGGGTACAATGAGCAGTTCTTC. Residues: CASSQDNEAPRGYNEQFF. V is TRBV14 and J is TRBJ2-1, with a weak D call TRBD1 (6 bases). There are 18 residues in the CDR3. CDR1 and CDR2 (germline): SGHDN, FVKESK. V lost 0 bases and J 4 bases, leaving 19 bases between the germline ends.

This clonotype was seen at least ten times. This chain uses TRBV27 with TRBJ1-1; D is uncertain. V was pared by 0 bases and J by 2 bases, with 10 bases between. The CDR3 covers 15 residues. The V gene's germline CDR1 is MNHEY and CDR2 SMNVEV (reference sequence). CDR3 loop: CASSLSPGPNTEAFF. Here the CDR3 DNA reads TGTGCCAGCAGTTTATCGCCGGGCCCAAACACTGAAGCTTTCTTT.

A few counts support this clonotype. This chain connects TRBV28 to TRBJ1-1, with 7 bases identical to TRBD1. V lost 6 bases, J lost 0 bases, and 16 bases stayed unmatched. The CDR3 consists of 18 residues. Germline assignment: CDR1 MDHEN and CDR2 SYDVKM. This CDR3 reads CASRNNRGPLLMNTEAFF. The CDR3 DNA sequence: TGTGCCAGCAGAAATAACAGGGGTCCCCTTTTAATGAACACTGAAGCTTTCTTT.

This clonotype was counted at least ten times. The CDR3 coding sequence is TGCAGCGTTGACAGGGCCGGCACTGAAGCTTTCTTT. Its protein is CSVDRAGTEAFF. The chain joins TRBV29-1 to TRBJ1-1; possible D gene TRBD1, 5 bases. Germline V gene sequence: CDR1 SQVTM, CDR2 ANQGSEA. The germline V and J ends were trimmed by 3 bases and 4 bases, with 9 bases remaining between them. This CDR3 is built from 12 residues.

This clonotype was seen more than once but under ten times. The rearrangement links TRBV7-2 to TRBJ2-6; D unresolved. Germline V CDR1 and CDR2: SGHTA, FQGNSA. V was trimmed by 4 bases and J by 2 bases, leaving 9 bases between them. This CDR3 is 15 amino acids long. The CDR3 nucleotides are TGTGCCAGCAGCTCCGGATTTCCTGGGGCCAACGTCCTGACTTTC. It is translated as CASSSGFPGANVLTF.

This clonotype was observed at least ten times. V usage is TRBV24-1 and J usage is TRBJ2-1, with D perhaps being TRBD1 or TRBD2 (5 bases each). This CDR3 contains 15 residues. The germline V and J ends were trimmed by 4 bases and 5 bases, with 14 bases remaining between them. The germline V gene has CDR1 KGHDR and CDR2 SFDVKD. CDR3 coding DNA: TGTGCCACCAGTGACCCGCCCCGGGGACACAATGAGCAGTTCTTC. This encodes CATSDPPRGHNEQFF.

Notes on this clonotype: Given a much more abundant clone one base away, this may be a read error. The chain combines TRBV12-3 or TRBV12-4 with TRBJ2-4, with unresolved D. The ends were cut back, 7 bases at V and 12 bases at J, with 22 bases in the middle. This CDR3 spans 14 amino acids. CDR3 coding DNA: TGTGCCAGCAATCCCCCGAGCCTCTCCTATACTCAGTACTTC. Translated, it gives CASNPPSLSYTQYF.